What follows are 25 T cell receptor beta chains derived from one specimen sequenced in a study of sequential checkpoint blockade in melanoma. Clones were sequenced by immunoSEQ multiplex PCR, and TCRdb holds only the in-frame ones, with some missing. The repertoire consists of several thousand clones, with over 20% occurring once and the leading ten covering approximately 10%. Specified treatment: randomized to nivolumab then ipilimumab (arm A) or the reverse (arm B). The source was tumor tissue (inferred from file names), collected from a patient given nivolumab and ipilimumab in sequence. The receptors stem from a human donor with melanoma.

Judged by abundance, this clone is large. The chain links TRBV6-8 to TRBJ1-2; TRBD1 aligns across 7 bases. This CDR3 is built from 16 residues. V was pared by 6 bases and J by 4 bases, with 14 bases of the junction left unmatched. In germline, CDR1 is MNHGY, CDR2 SAAAGT. The CDR3 loop is CASSLPFEGARYGYTF. CDR3 coding DNA: TGTGCCAGCAGCTTACCTTTTGAGGGGGCCCGCTATGGCTACACCTTC.

This clone has at least ten counts. The chain combines TRBV11-3 with TRBJ2-1; tentatively, D is TRBD2 (5 bases). V was trimmed by 3 bases and J by 5 bases, leaving 14 bases between them. The CDR3 spans 15 residues. Germline V gives CDR1 SGHNT, CDR2 YENEEA. The DNA for the CDR3 is TGTGCCAGCAGCTTCCCGGAACTAGGACACAATGAGCAGTTCTTC. Its protein product is CASSFPELGHNEQFF. Looking up the rest from reference TRBV11-3 and TRBJ2-1 gives the full variable domain: EAGVVQSPRYKIIEKKQPVAFWCNPISGHNTLYWYLQNLGQGPELLIRYENEEAVDDSQLPKDRFSAERLKGVDSTLKIQPAELGDSAVYLCASSFPELGHNEQFFGPGTRLTVL.

This clone was found a few times. V usage is TRBV9 and J usage is TRBJ2-1, with 9 bases that match TRBD2. V shed 2 bases and J 6 bases; nucleotides not matched to a gene: 3. The CDR3 has 14 residues. CDR1 is SGDLS, CDR2 YYNGEE, per germline. This CDR3 reads CASSVASGVNEQFF. The DNA for the CDR3 is TGTGCCAGCAGCGTGGCTAGCGGGGTCAATGAGCAGTTCTTC.

The V gene is TRBV18, the J gene TRBJ2-3, with a possible D match to TRBD2 (5 bases). This CDR3 is 15 amino acids long. Trimming stripped 2 bases from V and 0 bases from J, with 9 bases between. Germline V CDR1 and CDR2: KGHSH, LQKENI. The CDR3 DNA reads TGTGCCAGCTCACCAGGCGGACTCAGCACAGATACGCAGTATTTT. Amino acid sequence: CASSPGGLSTDTQYF.

At least ten counts were recorded for this clone. The chain recombines TRBV6-8 with TRBJ2-5; D gene uncertain. This CDR3 contains 16 residues. Germline CDR1 MNHGY, CDR2 SAAAGT. V gave up 5 bases and J gave up 6 bases, with 22 bases separating them. The CDR3 sequence: CASSLPTSHSTKTQYF. The DNA for the CDR3 is TGTGCCAGCAGTCTACCCACCTCTCACTCGACAAAGACCCAGTACTTC.

This clone was seen more than once but under ten times. The chain links TRBV29-1 to TRBJ1-1; TRBD1 is a possible D gene (5 bases). V lost 5 bases and J 5 bases, leaving 15 bases between the germline ends. Germline V gives CDR1 SQVTM, CDR2 ANQGSEA. The CDR3 is made up of 13 amino acids. The CDR3 protein is CSVSSGGETEAFF. CDR3 coding DNA: TGCAGCGTTTCCTCCGGGGGGGAGACTGAAGCTTTCTTT.

This clone was found a few times. The CDR3 coding sequence is TGCGCCAGCAGCTGGTCTAGCGGGCATTACGAGCAGTACTTC. Amino acid sequence: CASSWSSGHYEQYF. This sequence joins TRBV5-1 and TRBJ2-7, with 8 bases matching TRBD2. Unmatched junction bases numbered 6, after V lost 3 bases and J lost 4 bases. Per germline, CDR1 SGHRS and CDR2 YFSETQ. The CDR3 spans 14 residues.

This clone was recorded once. The rearrangement links TRBV23-1 to TRBJ1-5; TRBD1 aligns across 7 bases. TRBV23-1 belongs to the ORF category, with a function that is uncertain. This CDR3 is 16 amino acids long. The V gene end was trimmed by 3 bases and the J gene end by 1 base; junction bases not matched to a gene: 6. CDR3: CASSHSGTESNQPQHF. CDR3 coding DNA: TGCGCCAGCAGTCATTCCGGGACAGAAAGCAATCAGCCCCAGCATTTT.

This chain joins TRBV9 and TRBJ2-3; TRBD1 aligns across 9 bases. Germline V lookup: CDR1 SGDLS, CDR2 YYNGEE. V was pared by 2 bases and J by 3 bases, with 7 bases of the junction left unmatched. The CDR3 totals 16 residues. CDR3 amino acids: CASSVLDRGGTDTQYF. Written as DNA, the CDR3 is TGTGCCAGCAGCGTTCTGGACAGGGGAGGGACAGATACGCAGTATTTT.

The chain joins TRBV23-1 to TRBJ1-4; TRBD1 aligns across 7 bases. TRBV23-1 is treated as an ORF (open reading frame) with a function not yet certain. The CDR3 has 13 residues. V was pared by 6 bases and J by 7 bases, with 5 bases of the junction left unmatched. The CDR3 protein is CASSLTGSEKLFF. As DNA, the CDR3 is TGCGCCAGCAGCTTGACAGGGAGTGAAAAACTGTTTTTT.

V is TRBV6-8 and J is TRBJ2-1; 15 positions agree with TRBD2. Trimming removed 4 bases from V and 5 bases from J; junction bases left unmatched: 9. This CDR3 has 18 residues. Germline V CDR1 and CDR2: MNHGY, SAAAGT. Here the CDR3 DNA reads TGTGCCAGCAGTTCCTGGACTAGCGGGAGGGCCAGGGACAATGAGCAGTTCTTC. It yields the protein CASSSWTSGRARDNEQFF.

Many counts were recorded for this clone. Other nucleotide sequences from this sample produce the same CDR3. The V and J genes are TRBV11-3 and TRBJ2-1, with TRBD2 matching over 15 bases. The CDR3 has 16 amino acids. Germline CDR1 SGHNT, CDR2 YENEEA. With V trimmed by 2 bases and J by 7 bases, 3 bases remained unmatched. The CDR3 region has the DNA TGTGCCAGCAGCTTATCCGGGACTAGCGGGAGGAATGAGCAGTTCTTC. Protein product: CASSLSGTSGRNEQFF.

V and J are TRBV19 and TRBJ2-5; 10 bases are a match to TRBD1. The germline gives CDR1 LNHDA, CDR2 SQIVND (reference sequence). Losses at the gene ends were 8 bases for V and 0 bases for J; bases not matched to a gene: 12. There are 17 residues in the CDR3. Written as DNA, the CDR3 is TGTGCCAGTCAGGCCCGACCGGGACAGGGGAACCAAGAGACCCAGTACTTC. It yields the protein CASQARPGQGNQETQYF.

This clone was seen repeatedly, ten times or more. The chain links TRBV9 to TRBJ2-3, with 7 positions matching TRBD2. This CDR3 comprises 12 residues. V lost 5 bases, J lost 9 bases, and 6 bases stayed unmatched. Germline loops: CDR1 SGDLS, CDR2 YYNGEE. The CDR3 bases are TGTGCCAGCAGGTTAGCGGGTGACACGCAGTATTTT. Amino acid sequence: CASRLAGDTQYF.

The J gene is TRBJ2-1, the V gene TRBV11-3; 10 bases agree with TRBD1. Germline trimming cut 6 bases from V and 5 bases from J; bases unmatched to any gene: 10. The germline V gene has CDR1 SGHNT and CDR2 YENEEA. The CDR3 is made up of 16 amino acids. The CDR3 sequence is CASSFEPGQGNNEQFF. CDR3 nucleotide sequence: TGTGCCAGCAGTTTTGAACCGGGACAGGGGAACAATGAGCAGTTCTTC.

This clone was seen more than once but under ten times. The chain is built from TRBV5-1 and TRBJ2-1; D possibly uses TRBD1 or TRBD2 (6 bases each). CDR1 and CDR2 (germline): SGHRS, YFSETQ. V was trimmed by 4 bases and J by 8 bases, leaving 22 bases between them. The CDR3 runs 16 residues. CDR3 nucleotide sequence: TGCGCCAGCAGCCAAGGTGGGGGGACACCTTTCGATGAGCAGTTCTTC. This translates into CASSQGGGTPFDEQFF.

The rearrangement joins TRBV18 to TRBJ2-1; 14 positions match TRBD2. The CDR3 runs 18 residues. Germline V gene data show CDR1 as KGHSH and CDR2 as LQKENI. With V trimmed by 4 bases and J by 4 bases, 9 bases remained unmatched. CDR3 DNA sequence: TGTGCCAGCTCACAAGTAACCGGGACTAGCGGGAGTTACAATGAGCAGTTCTTC. This sequence encodes CASSQVTGTSGSYNEQFF.

The chain couples TRBV28 to TRBJ2-7, with 15 bases that match TRBD2. The V segment lost 2 bases and the J segment 4 bases; nucleotides outside the gene matches: 0. Germline V lookup: CDR1 MDHEN, CDR2 SYDVKM. CDR3 length: 15 amino acids. The CDR3 nucleotides read TGTGCCAGCAGTTTAGGACTAGCGGGAGGGTACGAGCAGTACTTC. It is translated as CASSLGLAGGYEQYF.

The CDR3 protein is CASSPLASTDTQYF. CDR3 sequence (DNA): TGCGCCAGCAGCCCATTAGCTAGCACAGATACGCAGTATTTT. V gene TRBV5-1 combines with J gene TRBJ2-3, with D unclear. This CDR3 is built from 14 residues. Deletions cut 4 bases from V and 0 bases from J, with 9 bases between. Germline loops: CDR1 SGHRS, CDR2 YFSETQ.

This clone has a handful of counts. The CDR3 protein is CSVLPWNRGRRSYNEQFF. CDR3 sequence (DNA): TGCAGCGTTCTACCTTGGAACAGGGGGCGACGCTCCTACAATGAGCAGTTCTTC. The rearrangement links TRBV29-1 to TRBJ2-1; 9 positions match TRBD1. This CDR3 region has 18 residues. Trimming cost V 5 bases and J 0 bases; bases outside gene matches: 14. Germline lookup yields CDR1 SQVTM and CDR2 ANQGSEA.

This clone qualifies as medium-sized (0.01 to 0.1%). The V gene is TRBV6-8, the J gene TRBJ2-4, with D unclear. The V end was cut by 5 bases, the J end by 9 bases, with 14 bases between. The CDR3 is made up of 13 amino acids. From germline, CDR1 is MNHGY and CDR2 SAAAGT. CDR3 sequence: CASSDGQGVIQYF. The CDR3, as DNA: TGTGCCAGCAGTGATGGTCAAGGAGTCATTCAGTACTTC.

The chain employs TRBV19 and TRBJ2-3; the D is unclear. V was trimmed by 3 bases and J by 0 bases, leaving 4 bases between them. CDR1 and CDR2 (germline): LNHDA, SQIVND (reference sequence). The CDR3 consists of 13 residues. CDR3 nucleotides: TGTGCCAGTAGTATGGAAAGCACAGATACGCAGTATTTT. This encodes CASSMESTDTQYF. Supplemented by reference TRBV19 and TRBJ2-3, the full variable domain reads DGGITQSPKYLFRKEGQNVTLSCEQNLNHDAMYWYRQDPGQGLRLIYYSQIVNDFQKGDIAEGYSVSREKKESFPLTVTSAQKNPTAFYLCASSMESTDTQYFGPGTRLTVL.

This clone showed up just a few times. V usage is TRBV9 and J usage is TRBJ1-3; 11 bases map to TRBD1. The germline V gene encodes CDR1 SGDLS and CDR2 YYNGEE. CDR3 length equals 15 residues. Trimming took 7 bases from V and 0 from J; bases not matched to a gene: 3. The CDR3 sequence: CASGQGADSGNTIYF. The CDR3 region has the DNA TGTGCCAGCGGACAGGGGGCCGACTCTGGAAACACCATATATTTT.

At least ten counts were recorded for this clone. The chain employs TRBV11-3 and TRBJ2-1; D is possibly TRBD2 (6 bases). Germline V gene lookup returns CDR1 SGHNT and CDR2 YENEEA. Deletions cut 1 base from V and 2 bases from J, with 6 bases between. The CDR3 is 14 amino acids. CDR3 sequence: CASSLGGAYNEQFF. Written as DNA, the CDR3 is TGTGCCAGCAGCTTAGGGGGGGCCTACAATGAGCAGTTCTTC.

Relative to its sample, this clone is medium-sized. This chain connects TRBV11-3 to TRBJ1-3, with TRBD1 identical over 7 bases. The V segment lost 3 bases and the J segment 6 bases; nucleotides outside the gene matches: 8. In germline, CDR1 is SGHNT, CDR2 YENEEA. The CDR3 totals 15 residues. The CDR3 nucleotides read TGTGCCAGCAGCTTGGCCCGACAGGGTGAAAACACCATATATTTT. It is translated as CASSLARQGENTIYF.